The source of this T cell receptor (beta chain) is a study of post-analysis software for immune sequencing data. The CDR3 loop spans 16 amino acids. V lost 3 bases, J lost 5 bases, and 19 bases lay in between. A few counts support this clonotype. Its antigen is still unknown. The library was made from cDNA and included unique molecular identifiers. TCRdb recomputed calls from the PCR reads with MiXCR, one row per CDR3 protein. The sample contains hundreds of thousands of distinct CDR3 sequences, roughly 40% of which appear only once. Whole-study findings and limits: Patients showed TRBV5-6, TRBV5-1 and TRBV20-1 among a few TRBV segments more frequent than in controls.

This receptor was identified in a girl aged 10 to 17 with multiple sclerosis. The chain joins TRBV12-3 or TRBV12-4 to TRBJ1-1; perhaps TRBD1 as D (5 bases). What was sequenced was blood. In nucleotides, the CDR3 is TGTGCCAGCAGTTTGGTTGGGGGGGTTTTTAATACTGAAGCTTTCTTT. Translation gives CASSLVGGVFNTEAFF.